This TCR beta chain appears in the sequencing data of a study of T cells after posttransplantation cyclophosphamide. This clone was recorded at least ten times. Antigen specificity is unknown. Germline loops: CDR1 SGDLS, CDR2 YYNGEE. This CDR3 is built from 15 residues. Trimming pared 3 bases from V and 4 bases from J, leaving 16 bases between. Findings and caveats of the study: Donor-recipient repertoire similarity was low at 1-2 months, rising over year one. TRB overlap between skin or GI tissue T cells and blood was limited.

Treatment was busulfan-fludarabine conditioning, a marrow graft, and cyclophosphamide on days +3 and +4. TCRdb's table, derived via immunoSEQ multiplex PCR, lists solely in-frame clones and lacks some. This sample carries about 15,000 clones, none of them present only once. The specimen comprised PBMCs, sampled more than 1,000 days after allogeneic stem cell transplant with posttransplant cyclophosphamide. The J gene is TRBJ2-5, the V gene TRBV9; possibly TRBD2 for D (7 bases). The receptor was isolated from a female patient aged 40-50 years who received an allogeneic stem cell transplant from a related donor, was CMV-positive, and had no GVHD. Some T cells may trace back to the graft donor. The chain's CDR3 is CASSGGGAGGETQYF. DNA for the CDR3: TGTGCCAGCAGCGGAGGGGGGGCCGGTGGAGAGACCCAGTACTTC.